The rows below give T cell receptor beta chains drawn from one sample of a study of cytotoxic CD8 clonotypes in ibrutinib-treated CLL. Here immunoSEQ multiplex PCR was the method, and the copy in TCRdb shows in-frame clones only, minus some. The sample includes more than 200,000 clones, more than 70% of them seen just once. The sample was PBMCs, taken after 12 months of ibrutinib treatment. The receptors derive from a human donor with chronic lymphocytic leukemia. Each CDR3 is given with its conserved first and last residue. The D gene is left open where the match is weak. Expanded clones get a size class; other rows say once, few or many, or leave the size out.

j_call d_call clone_size v_call cdr3_aa cdr3_nt
TRBJ2-3 TRBD2 - TRBV5-4 CATLLAGERTDTQYF TGTGCCACCCTACTAGCGGGGGAACGCACAGATACGCAGTATTTT
TRBJ2-5 TRBD2 - TRBV9 CASSVGGTQETQYF TGTGCCAGCAGCGTGGGGGGGACCCAAGAGACCCAGTACTTC
TRBJ2-1 - few TRBV28 CASSWVHNEQFF TGTGCCAGCAGTTGGGTGCACAATGAGCAGTTCTTC
TRBJ2-1 TRBD2 - TRBV7-2 CASSSPPDREGQFF TGTGCCAGCAGCTCCCCCCCAGATCGGGAGGGACAGTTCTTC
TRBJ2-3 - - TRBV27 CASSLLPRTDTQYF TGTGCCAGCAGTTTACTACCCCGCACAGATACGCAGTATTTT
TRBJ2-2 - - TRBV6-5 CAIIRANTGELFF TGTGCCATAATTCGGGCCAACACCGGGGAGCTGTTTTTT
TRBJ2-7 - - TRBV6-6 CASSGDLLSSYEQYF TGTGCCAGCAGTGGCGACCTACTCAGCTCCTACGAGCAGTACTTC
TRBJ1-2 - - TRBV11-3 CASSRGQGNGYTF TGTGCCAGCAGCCGGGGGCAGGGAAATGGCTACACCTTC
TRBJ2-1 - few TRBV27 CASSSLRDTPNEQFF TGTGCCAGCAGTTCGCTCCGGGACACACCCAATGAGCAGTTCTTC
TRBJ2-1 - few TRBV15 CATSSRKEKHNEQFF TGTGCCACCAGCAGCAGGAAGGAGAAACACAATGAGCAGTTCTTC
TRBJ2-1 - - TRBV20-1 CSARGYNEQFF TGCAGTGCTCGGGGGTACAATGAGCAGTTCTTC
TRBJ1-6 - few TRBV5-1 CASSLYDRTNSPLHF TGCGCCAGCAGCTTGTATGACAGGACTAATTCACCCCTCCACTTT
TRBJ2-7 TRBD2 - TRBV7-6 CASSPRPAGEYYEQYF TGTGCCAGCAGCCCACGCCCGGCGGGAGAATACTACGAGCAGTACTTC
TRBJ2-3 - - TRBV9 CASSAQRSSTDTQYF TGTGCCAGCAGCGCCCAGCGGTCTAGCACAGATACGCAGTATTTT
TRBJ2-5 - - TRBV10-3 CAISAITSPTGTQYF TGTGCCATCAGCGCTATCACCTCCCCCACCGGGACCCAGTACTTC
TRBJ1-1 TRBD1 once TRBV19 CASSMGQGYTEAFF TGTGCCAGTAGTATGGGACAGGGATACACTGAAGCTTTCTTT
TRBJ2-1 TRBD2 - TRBV28 CASSYGGIGTSGRIEQFF TGTGCCAGCAGTTACGGGGGGATCGGGACTAGCGGGAGAATTGAGCAGTTCTTC
TRBJ2-1 - few TRBV5-1 CASSWGLNNEQFF TGCGCCAGCAGCTGGGGCTTAAACAATGAGCAGTTCTTC
TRBJ1-3 - - TRBV7-6 CASSLRGAGAGNTIYF TGTGCCAGCAGCTTACGGGGCGCAGGGGCTGGAAACACCATATATTTT
TRBJ1-5 - - TRBV28 CAGGGAYSNQPQHF TGTGCCGGCGGGGGCGCGTATAGCAATCAGCCCCAGCATTTT
TRBJ1-2 TRBD1 - TRBV28 CASRKQGGYGYTF TGTGCCAGCAGGAAACAGGGGGGCTATGGCTACACCTTC
TRBJ2-3 TRBD2 - TRBV5-1 CASSLGLAGYTDTQYF TGCGCCAGCAGCTTGGGGCTAGCGGGATACACAGATACGCAGTATTTT
TRBJ2-2 TRBD1 few TRBV6-5 CASSQGTETGELFF TGTGCCAGCAGCCAGGGGACAGAGACCGGGGAGCTGTTTTTT
TRBJ2-7 - - TRBV6-6 CASSYRSGAQEQYF TGTGCCAGCAGTTACAGATCGGGGGCCCAGGAGCAGTACTTC
TRBJ1-5 - - TRBV6-1 CASLKQGPNQPQHF TGTGCCAGCTTAAAACAGGGTCCCAATCAGCCCCAGCATTTT
TRBJ2-1 - - TRBV4-2 CASSRRLGVGDEQFF TGTGCCAGCAGCCGCCGGCTTGGTGTAGGGGATGAGCAGTTCTTC
TRBJ1-5 - - TRBV19 CASTKKQNGEPQHF TGTGCCAGTACCAAGAAGCAGAACGGCGAGCCCCAGCATTTT
TRBJ1-1 TRBD1 - TRBV4-1 CASSQDLRQGPEAFF TGCGCCAGCAGCCAAGATCTTCGACAGGGCCCTGAAGCTTTCTTT
TRBJ2-5 TRBD2 - TRBV29-1 CSVAPGGETQYF TGCAGCGTCGCGCCGGGGGGAGAGACCCAGTACTTC
TRBJ1-5 - - TRBV5-1 CASSLGGDSNQPQHF TGCGCCAGCAGCTTGGGCGGGGATAGCAATCAGCCCCAGCATTTT
TRBJ2-1 - - TRBV7-3 CASSSPPNWNTGEQFF TGTGCCAGCAGCTCCCCCCCGAACTGGAATACGGGTGAGCAGTTCTTC
TRBJ2-5 TRBD2 - TRBV4-2 CASSPSRVGGGETQYF TGTGCCAGCAGCCCCAGCCGGGTGGGGGGGGGAGAGACCCAGTACTTC
TRBJ2-1 TRBD1 - TRBV11-1 CASSLRDRGTEQFF TGTGCCAGCAGCCTCCGGGACAGGGGGACTGAGCAGTTCTTC
TRBJ2-1 TRBD2 - TRBV13 CASSLAGGPHNEQFF TGTGCCAGCAGCTTAGCGGGAGGGCCACACAATGAGCAGTTCTTC
TRBJ1-1 - - TRBV6-5 CASRPPAGSEAFF TGTGCCAGCAGACCCCCTGCAGGGTCTGAAGCTTTCTTT
TRBJ1-6 - few TRBV11-2 CASSLDGWGAPINSPLHF TGTGCCAGCAGCTTAGATGGTTGGGGTGCCCCAATTAATTCACCCCTCCACTTT
TRBJ2-1 TRBD2 - TRBV11-3 CASSLDQSGSAYGNEQFF TGTGCCAGCAGCTTAGACCAGAGCGGGAGTGCTTACGGGAATGAGCAGTTCTTC
TRBJ2-7 - - TRBV28 CASSLPTAGHYEQYF TGTGCCAGCAGTTTACCGACTGCGGGGCACTACGAGCAGTACTTC
TRBJ2-4 - - TRBV4-2 CASSQGRLGTKNIQYF TGTGCCAGCAGCCAAGGGCGACTTGGGACCAAAAACATTCAGTACTTC
TRBJ2-1 TRBD2 - TRBV6-6 CASSFGLAGVDEQFF TGTGCCAGCAGCTTCGGACTAGCGGGAGTGGATGAGCAGTTCTTC
TRBJ2-7 TRBD2 - TRBV2 CASRGGFTYEQYF TGTGCCAGCCGCGGGGGGTTTACCTACGAGCAGTACTTC
TRBJ2-1 TRBD2 - TRBV9 CASSVSPSGSSYNEQFF TGTGCCAGCAGCGTATCGCCTAGCGGAAGCTCCTACAATGAGCAGTTCTTC
TRBJ2-1 - - TRBV28 CASGRGFSYNEQFF TGTGCCAGCGGCCGGGGCTTCTCCTACAATGAGCAGTTCTTC
TRBJ2-3 TRBD1 - TRBV27 CASSPWTGRTDTQYF TGTGCCAGCAGTCCCTGGACAGGGCGCACAGATACGCAGTATTTT
TRBJ2-7 TRBD1 - TRBV7-6 CASSYGTGGSYEQYF TGTGCCAGCAGCTACGGGACAGGGGGTTCCTACGAGCAGTACTTC
TRBJ1-1 - - TRBV7-2 CASSLQGNTEAFF TGTGCCAGCAGCCTACAGGGGAACACTGAAGCTTTCTTT
TRBJ1-2 - - TRBV6-5 CASSYFGGGYTF TGTGCCAGCAGTTACTTCGGGGGTGGCTACACCTTC
TRBJ2-7 TRBD2 - TRBV5-1 CASSSSGLAGEGEQYF TGCGCCAGCAGCTCCTCCGGACTAGCGGGAGAGGGAGAGCAGTACTTC
TRBJ2-2 - - TRBV2 CARNRRGGTGELFF TGTGCCCGCAATCGGAGGGGGGGCACCGGGGAGCTGTTTTTT
TRBJ1-4 TRBD1 - TRBV27 CASSPNFVTGATNEKLFF TGTGCCAGCAGTCCAAATTTCGTGACAGGGGCAACTAATGAAAAACTGTTTTTT
TRBJ1-5 - few TRBV6-1 CASSSGQTAQPQHF TGTGCCAGCAGCTCCGGGCAAACGGCACAGCCCCAGCATTTT
TRBJ2-5 - - TRBV5-1 CASSLGGSDQETQYF TGCGCCAGCAGCTTAGGTGGGAGTGACCAAGAGACCCAGTACTTC
TRBJ2-7 - - TRBV10-1 CASSEGLGSYEQYF TGCGCCAGCAGTGAGGGGTTGGGCTCCTACGAGCAGTACTTC